The clone carrying this T cell receptor beta chain was seen many times. TCRdb used MiXCR to reprocess the RT-PCR reads, holding one entry per CDR3 protein. The profile shows hundreds of thousands of distinct CDR3 sequences, approximately 15% of them singletons. V lost 4 bases, J lost 4 bases, and 14 bases lay in between. The CDR3 runs to 14 residues. The germline V gene encodes CDR1 SQVTM and CDR2 ANQGSEA. The origin of this receptor is a female donor in good health, serving as a healthy control. This chain uses TRBV29-1 with TRBJ2-1, with unresolved D. Material: memory CD4+ T cells from blood. The DNA for the CDR3 is TGCAGCGTTGGTGTTGCCACGCATTACAATGAGCAGTTCTTC. It is translated as CSVGVATHYNEQFF.